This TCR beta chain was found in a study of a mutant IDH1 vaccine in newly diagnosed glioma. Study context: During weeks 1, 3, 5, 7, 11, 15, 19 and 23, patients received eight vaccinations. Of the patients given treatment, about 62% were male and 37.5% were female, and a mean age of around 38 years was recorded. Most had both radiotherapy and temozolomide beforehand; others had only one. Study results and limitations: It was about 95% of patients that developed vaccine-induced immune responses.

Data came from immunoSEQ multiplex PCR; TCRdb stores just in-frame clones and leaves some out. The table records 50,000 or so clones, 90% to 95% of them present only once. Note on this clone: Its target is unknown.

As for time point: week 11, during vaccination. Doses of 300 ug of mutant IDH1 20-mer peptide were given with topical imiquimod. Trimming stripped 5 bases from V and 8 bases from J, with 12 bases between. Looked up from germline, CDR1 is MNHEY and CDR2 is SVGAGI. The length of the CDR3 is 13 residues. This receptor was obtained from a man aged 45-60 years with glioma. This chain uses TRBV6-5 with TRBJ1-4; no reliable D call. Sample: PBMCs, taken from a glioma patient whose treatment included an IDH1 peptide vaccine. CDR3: CASSARSGEKLFF. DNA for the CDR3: TGTGCCAGCAGTGCCAGGAGTGGAGAAAAACTGTTTTTT.